The 10 T cell receptor beta chains listed next were all sequenced from one sample in a study of T cells in Graves' hyperthyroidism and ophthalmopathy. Regions amplified from RNA transcripts were the TCR beta CDR3 regions. The TCR CDR3 first-round RT-PCR relied on the HTBI primer set. TCRdb itself ran the multiplex PCR reads through MiXCR, one entry per CDR3 protein. This repertoire shows under 400,000 distinct CDR3 sequences, more than 15% found once; its top ten account for about a quarter. Material: blood. These receptors all stem from a woman aged 18-29 years with Graves' hyperthyroidism that later progressed to Graves' ophthalmopathy.

This clonotype was detected ten times or more. This chain links TRBV20-1 with TRBJ1-2; 9 bases align to TRBD1. The CDR3 has 14 amino acids. CDR1 and CDR2 (germline): DFQATT, SNEGSKA (reference sequence). The junction had 6 bases not matched to a gene; V was cut back by 0 bases and J by 7 bases. CDR3 sequence reads: CSAREGQGIAGYTF. The CDR3 DNA follows: TGCAGTGCTAGAGAGGGACAGGGAATTGCTGGCTACACCTTC.

This clonotype was picked up many times. The chain recombines TRBV2 with TRBJ2-1, with TRBD2 matching over 9 bases. The CDR3 has 15 residues. Trimming cost V 2 bases and J 6 bases; bases outside gene matches: 5. The germline V gene has CDR1 SNHLY and CDR2 FYNNEI. CDR3 bases: TGTGCCAGCAGTGAATATAGCGGGAGTGTCAATGAGCAGTTCTTC. It encodes CASSEYSGSVNEQFF.

This clonotype was counted ten times or more. This chain joins TRBV12-3 or TRBV12-4 and TRBJ2-7; maybe TRBD1 (6 bases). The CDR3 totals 12 residues. Trimming removed 7 bases from V and 2 bases from J, with 9 bases in between. The CDR3 DNA follows: TGTGCCAGCAAAACAGGGCCCTACGAGCAGTACTTC. It specifies CASKTGPYEQYF.

On this clonotype: As the CDR3 is not closed by the conserved phenylalanine or tryptophan, this likely results from a read error. The rearrangement uses TRBV28 and TRBJ2-7; D perhaps matches TRBD1 (5 bases). V lost 7 bases and J 4 bases, leaving 20 bases between the germline ends. The CDR3 loop spans 15 amino acids. The germline CDR1 and CDR2 sequences are MDHEN and SYDVKM. The CDR3: CASTPEGASWYEQYL. The DNA for the CDR3 is TGTGCCAGCACCCCGGAAGGGGCTAGTTGGTACGAGCAGTACCTC.

This clonotype was seen at least ten times. The chain joins TRBV18 to TRBJ1-1; D is ambiguous. This CDR3 has 13 amino acids. Germline CDR1 reads KGHSH; CDR2 reads LQKENI. Trimming removed 2 bases from V and 10 bases from J, with 14 bases in between. The CDR3 DNA sequence: TGTGCCAGCTCACCAGTCGAGGGTATGATAGCTTTCTTT. This codes for CASSPVEGMIAFF. Full variable domain (remainder filled in from reference TRBV18 and TRBJ1-1): NAGVMQNPRHLVRRRGQEARLRCSPMKGHSHVYWYRQLPEEGLKFMVYLQKENIIDESGMPKERFSAEFPKEGPSILRIQQVVRGDSAAYFCASSPVEGMIAFFGQGTRLTVV.

This clonotype was detected a few times. The chain has TRBV20-1 and TRBJ2-5; 14 positions match TRBD2. This CDR3 spans 21 amino acids. With 3 bases clipped from V and 0 bases from J, the junction kept 18 bases outside the gene matches. Germline lookup yields CDR1 DFQATT and CDR2 SNEGSKA (reference sequence). The CDR3 loop reads CSARRTSGRRARPFNQETQYF. The DNA for the CDR3 is TGCAGTGCTAGGAGGACTAGCGGGAGGAGGGCAAGGCCCTTTAACCAAGAGACCCAGTACTTC.

Many counts were recorded for this clonotype. The rearrangement joins TRBV28 to TRBJ2-1; TRBD2 matches 9 bases. Germline V lookup: CDR1 MDHEN, CDR2 SYDVKM. This CDR3 is built from 16 residues. Unmatched junction bases numbered 7, after V lost 7 bases and J lost 0 bases. In DNA form, the CDR3 reads TGTGCCAGCACCCTTTTAGCGGGAGCCTCCTACAATGAGCAGTTCTTC. Translating gives CASTLLAGASYNEQFF.

This clonotype has a count of ten or more. This rearrangement joins TRBV11-2 to TRBJ2-5, with TRBD2 as a possible D gene (5 bases). Germline values: CDR1 SGHAT, CDR2 FQNNGV. The CDR3 consists of 17 residues. Trimming cost V 5 bases and J 5 bases, with 24 bases left between them. The chain's CDR3 is CASSRGLSAGVGETQYF. The CDR3 DNA is TGTGCCAGCAGCCGGGGATTGAGCGCTGGAGTTGGGGAGACCCAGTACTTC. The full variable domain, rest sourced from reference TRBV11-2 and TRBJ2-5, is EAGVAQSPRYKIIEKRQSVAFWCNPISGHATLYWYQQILGQGPKLLIQFQNNGVVDDSQLPKDRFSAERLKGVDSTLKIQPAKLEDSAVYLCASSRGLSAGVGETQYFGPGTRLLVL.

The chain links TRBV24-1 to TRBJ2-5, with 13 bases identical to TRBD2. The CDR3 consists of 20 residues. V gave up 5 bases and J gave up 3 bases; unmatched junction bases: 17. Germline CDR1 is KGHDR and CDR2 is SFDVKD. The CDR3 here is CATSALPGLAGPAEEETQYF. In DNA, the CDR3 is TGTGCCACCAGTGCCCTGCCGGGACTAGCGGGACCCGCGGAGGAAGAGACCCAGTACTTC.

Only a few counts were recorded for this clonotype. The chain uses TRBV7-9 and TRBJ2-3, with 11 positions matching TRBD2. Germline values: CDR1 SEHNR, CDR2 FQNEAQ (reference sequence). The CDR3 covers 18 residues. Losses at the gene ends were 2 bases for V and 3 bases for J; bases not matched to a gene: 10. This CDR3 is CASSLPIPSGRRTDTQYF. The CDR3 DNA reads as TGTGCCAGCAGCTTACCTATCCCTAGCGGGAGGAGGACAGATACGCAGTATTTT.